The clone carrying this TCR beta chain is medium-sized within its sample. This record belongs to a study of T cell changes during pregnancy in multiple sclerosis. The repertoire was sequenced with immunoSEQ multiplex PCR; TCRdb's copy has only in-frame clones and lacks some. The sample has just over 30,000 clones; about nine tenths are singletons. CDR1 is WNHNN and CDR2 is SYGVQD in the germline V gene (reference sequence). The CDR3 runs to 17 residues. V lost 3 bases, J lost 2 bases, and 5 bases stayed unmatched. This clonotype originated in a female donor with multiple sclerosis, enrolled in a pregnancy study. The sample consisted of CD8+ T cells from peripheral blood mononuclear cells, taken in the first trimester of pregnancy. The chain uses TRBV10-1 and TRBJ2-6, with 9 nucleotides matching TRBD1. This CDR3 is CASSDPGQGTGANVLTF. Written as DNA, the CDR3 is TGCGCCAGCAGTGATCCGGGACAGGGTACTGGGGCCAACGTCCTGACTTTC.